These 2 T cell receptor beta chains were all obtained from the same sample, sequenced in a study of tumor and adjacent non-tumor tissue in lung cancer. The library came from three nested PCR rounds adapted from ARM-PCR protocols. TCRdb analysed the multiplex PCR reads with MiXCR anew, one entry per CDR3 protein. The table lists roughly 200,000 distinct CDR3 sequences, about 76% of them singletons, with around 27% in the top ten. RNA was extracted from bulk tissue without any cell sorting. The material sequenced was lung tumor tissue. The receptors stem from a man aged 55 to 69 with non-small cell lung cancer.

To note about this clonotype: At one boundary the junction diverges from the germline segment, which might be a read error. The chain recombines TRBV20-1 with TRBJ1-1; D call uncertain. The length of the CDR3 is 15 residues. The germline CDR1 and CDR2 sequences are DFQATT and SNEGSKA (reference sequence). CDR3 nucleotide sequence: TGCAGTGCTAGAGATGGTTTAACAAGGCAGACTGAAGTTTTCTTT. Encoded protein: CSARDGLTRQTEVFF.

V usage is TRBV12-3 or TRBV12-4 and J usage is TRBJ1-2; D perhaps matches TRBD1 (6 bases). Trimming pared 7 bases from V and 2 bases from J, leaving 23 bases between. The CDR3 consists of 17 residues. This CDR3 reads CASTTRGRWLSNYGYTF. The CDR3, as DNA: TGTGCCAGCACCACAAGGGGGAGGTGGTTATCGAACTATGGCTACACCTTC.